Below are 26 T cell receptor beta chains sequenced from a single sample in a study of cytomegalovirus exposure and HLA in healthy donors. It was with 60 Vbeta and 13 Jbeta primers that the PCR ran. Assay used: immunoSEQ multiplex PCR; TCRdb lists only in-frame clones, some missing. The sample yields about 180,000 clones, about 80% seen once. Input material: PBMCs. The receptors were sampled from a man in his sixties in good health and CMV-seronegative.

The chain uses TRBV9 and TRBJ2-5; D may be TRBD1 (6 bases). Germline V lookup: CDR1 SGDLS, CDR2 YYNGEE. The CDR3 has 14 amino acids. Trimming removed 0 bases at V and 3 bases at J, with 9 bases between. The DNA for the CDR3 is TGTGCCAGCAGCGTAGGGGGGCATGAAGAGACCCAGTACTTC. This codes for CASSVGGHEETQYF.

Comment on this clone: One junction end disagrees with the germline gene, perhaps due to a read error. The V gene is TRBV6-5, the J gene TRBJ2-7; 9 nucleotides line up with TRBD1. Germline V gene data show CDR1 as MNHEY and CDR2 as SVGAGI. The CDR3 has 14 residues. CDR3 DNA sequence: TGTGCCAGCAGGAGGGGACAGGGACTCTACGAGCGGTACTTC. Protein: CASRRGQGLYERYF.

V is TRBV6-5 and J is TRBJ1-4; no clear D gene. The length of the CDR3 is 15 residues. CDR1 is MNHEY, CDR2 SVGAGI, per germline. V was clipped by 0 bases and J by 4 bases, with 9 bases between them. The CDR3: CASSYSPGYNEKLFF. CDR3 nucleotides: TGTGCCAGCAGTTACTCGCCGGGATATAATGAAAAACTGTTTTTT.

The chain links TRBV25-1 to TRBJ1-4; maybe TRBD1 (5 bases). The CDR3 contains 16 residues. V was pared by 4 bases and J by 3 bases, with 15 bases between. Per the germline V gene, CDR1 is MGHDK and CDR2 is SYGVNS. The CDR3 DNA reads TGTGCCAGCAGTGCCTTACGAGACAGACCTAATGAAAAACTGTTTTTT. This codes for CASSALRDRPNEKLFF.

The J gene is TRBJ2-7, the V gene TRBV13; no firm D call. V lost 4 bases to trimming and J lost 5 bases, with 18 bases between them. CDR1 PRHDT and CDR2 FYEKMQ come from the germline V gene (reference sequence). The CDR3 covers 15 residues. In DNA, the CDR3 is TGTGCCAGCAGCTCCCGTACTATTACTACCCACGAGCAGTACTTC. It specifies CASSSRTITTHEQYF.

This clone was seen more than once but under ten times. The chain recombines TRBV4-1 with TRBJ1-4; the D gene is possibly TRBD1 (5 bases). Per the germline V gene, CDR1 is MGHRA and CDR2 is YSYEKL. Trimming removed 3 bases from V and 4 bases from J, with 9 bases in between. The CDR3 extends over 14 amino acids. CDR3 protein: CASSQGLINEKLFF. CDR3 nucleotide sequence: TGCGCCAGCAGCCAGGGACTCATTAATGAAAAACTGTTTTTT.

The V call is TRBV5-1, the J call TRBJ2-5, with 10 positions matching TRBD1. The end of the DNA aligns better with TRBJ2-7, so the J call may be wrong. CDR1 is SGHRS and CDR2 is YFSETQ in the germline V gene. The CDR3 sequence is 16 residues long. CDR3 nucleotides: TGCGCCAGCAGCTGGGGGGACAGGGGCTCCACCTACGAGCAGTACTTC. Translation: CASSWGDRGSTYEQYF.

This clone has just a few counts. Different DNA sequences within this sample yield the same CDR3. This chain uses TRBV19 with TRBJ2-1; TRBD1 aligns across 10 bases. CDR1 and CDR2 from the germline V gene are LNHDA and SQIVND (reference sequence). CDR3 size: 15 residues. J gave up 4 bases and V 1 base, and 1 base lay outside the gene matches. DNA of the CDR3: TGTGCCAGTAGTATAGGACAGGGGGCATACAATGAGCAGTTCTTC. As protein: CASSIGQGAYNEQFF.

The chain uses TRBV6-1 and TRBJ1-2; TRBD1 is a possible D gene (5 bases). Germline values: CDR1 MNHNS, CDR2 SASEGT. The CDR3 spans 17 residues. Trimming took 4 bases from V and 1 from J, leaving 19 bases between them. The CDR3 DNA reads as TGTGCCAGCAGTGTAACCAGGGTGGTAACATATAACTATGGCTACACCTTC. It specifies CASSVTRVVTYNYGYTF.

This clone turned up a few times. The chain couples TRBV2 to TRBJ2-5, with 7 positions matching TRBD2. V trimming: 9 bases; J trimming: 5 bases; junction bases outside the gene matches: 18. The CDR3 runs to 16 residues. CDR1 and CDR2 from the germline V gene are SNHLY and FYNNEI. CDR3 loop: CASLPIQRGETETQYF. CDR3 sequence (DNA): TGTGCCAGTCTTCCGATCCAGCGGGGAGAAACGGAGACCCAGTACTTC. Looking up the rest from reference TRBV2 and TRBJ2-5 gives the full variable domain: EPEVTQTPSHQVTQMGQEVILRCVPISNHLYFYWYRQILGQKVEFLVSFYNNEISEKSEIFDDQFSVERPDGSNFTLKIRSTKLEDSAMYFCASLPIQRGETETQYFGPGTRLLVL.

The rearrangement uses TRBV28 and TRBJ1-4; D is ambiguous. Germline CDR1 and CDR2: MDHEN and SYDVKM. The CDR3 is made up of 14 amino acids. The ends were cut back, 3 bases at V and 8 bases at J, with 13 bases in the middle. CDR3 region: CASSLQTAGEKLFF. Here the CDR3 DNA reads TGTGCCAGCAGTTTGCAAACCGCAGGCGAAAAACTGTTTTTT.

The count of this clone is one. This rearrangement joins TRBV5-4 to TRBJ1-2, with 11 bases aligning to TRBD1. CDR1 is SGHNT and CDR2 is YYREEE in the germline V gene (reference sequence). The CDR3 spans 14 residues. With V trimmed by 5 bases and J by 7 bases, 7 bases remained unmatched. The CDR3 loop is CASRDAGTGGGYTF. CDR3 DNA sequence: TGTGCCAGCAGGGACGCCGGGACAGGGGGTGGCTACACCTTC.

This clone showed up just a few times. V usage is TRBV23-1 and J usage is TRBJ2-3, with D perhaps matching TRBD2 (5 bases). TRBV23-1 is treated as an ORF (open reading frame) with a function not yet certain. CDR3 length: 17 residues. Trimming took 0 bases from V and 1 from J, leaving 14 bases between them. CDR3 sequence: CASSQSPGLLCTDTQYF. DNA of the CDR3: TGCGCCAGCAGTCAATCCCCCGGACTTTTATGCACAGATACGCAGTATTTT.

V and J are TRBV5-4 and TRBJ2-7; maybe TRBD1 (5 bases). The CDR3 is 14 residues long. V lost 4 bases and J 2 bases, leaving 13 bases between the germline ends. The germline gives CDR1 SGHNT, CDR2 YYREEE (reference sequence). CDR3 coding DNA: TGTGCCAGCAGCGAAGGTGGCAGGGCCTACGAGCAGTACTTC. It yields the protein CASSEGGRAYEQYF.

CDR3 in DNA: TGTGCACCCAGTGCCCAAGCCCAGGACAGGGGGCGTGATAGCAATCAGCCCCAGCATTTT. Translated, it gives CAPSAQAQDRGRDSNQPQHF. The chain combines TRBV21-1 with TRBJ1-5; the D segment call TRBD1 is taken from the table without a DNA check. TRBV21-1 is recorded as a pseudogene. The CDR3 covers 20 residues.

This rearrangement joins TRBV5-4 to TRBJ1-6; 7 positions agree with TRBD1. Germline-derived CDR1 and CDR2 are SGHNT and YYREEE (reference sequence). Unmatched junction bases numbered 2, after V lost 0 bases and J lost 2 bases. There are 16 residues in the CDR3. CDR3 protein: CASSLDQGAYNSPLHF. The CDR3 DNA is TGTGCCAGCAGCTTGGATCAGGGGGCCTATAATTCACCCCTCCACTTT.

This chain connects TRBV27 to TRBJ2-7; 7 bases match TRBD1. Germline V lookup: CDR1 MNHEY, CDR2 SMNVEV (reference sequence). V dropped 2 bases and J dropped 3; count of bases not matched to a gene: 4. The CDR3 consists of 14 residues. The CDR3 spells CASSLRDRNYEQYF. The CDR3 bases are TGTGCCAGCAGTTTAAGGGACAGAAACTACGAGCAGTACTTC.

This clone was detected only once. V usage is TRBV5-4 and J usage is TRBJ2-1, with a possible D match to TRBD2 (5 bases). This CDR3 has 17 residues. CDR1 SGHNT and CDR2 YYREEE come from the germline V gene (reference sequence). V was clipped by 0 bases and J by 5 bases, with 18 bases between them. CDR3 in amino acids: CASSLGGRWAGDNEQFF. In DNA, the CDR3 is TGTGCCAGCAGCTTGGGAGGGCGTTGGGCGGGCGACAATGAGCAGTTCTTC. Supplemented by reference TRBV5-4 and TRBJ2-1, the full variable domain reads ETGVTQSPTHLIKTRGQQVTLRCSSQSGHNTVSWYQQALGQGPQFIFQYYREEENGRGNFPPRFSGLQFPNYSSELNVNALELDDSALYLCASSLGGRWAGDNEQFFGPGTRLTVL.

The chain links TRBV4-1 to TRBJ2-5; D unclear. The V end lost 2 bases, the J end lost 1 base, and 5 bases lay between the germline ends. The germline CDR1 and CDR2 sequences are MGHRA and YSYEKL. There are 13 residues in the CDR3. CDR3 nucleotide sequence: TGCGCCAGCAGCCAAACGGTCCAAGAGACCCAGTACTTC. Its protein is CASSQTVQETQYF.

In its sample, this clone was seen a few times. The J gene is TRBJ1-2, the V gene TRBV18; weak D call: TRBD1 (6 bases). The CDR3 has 17 amino acids. The germline V gene has CDR1 KGHSH and CDR2 LQKENI. V was clipped by 3 bases and J by 3 bases, with 20 bases between them. CDR3 region: CASSPLPSGGADYGYTF. As DNA, the CDR3 is TGTGCCAGCTCACCGTTGCCCTCGGGGGGCGCCGACTATGGCTACACCTTC.

The chain couples TRBV5-1 to TRBJ2-1; 9 bases agree with TRBD2. CDR1 is SGHRS and CDR2 is YFSETQ in the germline V gene. CDR3 length: 16 residues. V shed 4 bases, J shed 7 bases, and the junction held 12 bases outside the gene matches. The CDR3 DNA reads TGCGCCAGCAGCCCGATGACTAGCGGTGAGAAAAATGAGCAGTTCTTC. Translated: CASSPMTSGEKNEQFF.

The V call is TRBV6-5, the J call TRBJ2-7; 8 nucleotides align to TRBD1. The CDR3 contains 16 residues. The junction had 11 bases not matched to a gene; V was cut back by 0 bases and J by 7 bases. The germline V gene has CDR1 MNHEY and CDR2 SVGAGI. The CDR3 nucleotides are TGTGCCAGCAGTTACTCCCGACAGGGGTTCTCGGGGGAGCAGTACTTC. This codes for CASSYSRQGFSGEQYF.

Concerning this clone itself: Mismatch with germline at one junction end may stem from a read error. This rearrangement joins TRBV6-5 to TRBJ1-2, with 7 bases lining up with TRBD1. CDR3 size: 11 residues. CDR1 is MNHEY and CDR2 is SVGAGI in the germline V gene. The CDR3 loop is CASRQGYGYPF. The CDR3 DNA sequence: TGTGCCAGCAGACAGGGGTATGGCTACCCCTTC.

Note on this clone: One end of the junction fails to match germline, which may point to a read error. The J gene is TRBJ1-4, the V gene TRBV11-2, with 7 bases fitting TRBD1. Germline V gene data show CDR1 as SGHAT and CDR2 as FQNNGV. This CDR3 spans 12 amino acids. In DNA, the CDR3 is TGTGCCAGCAGCGTACACAGGGGAAGCCTCTCTTTT. Its protein is CASSVHRGSLSF. Complete variable domain (other parts from reference TRBV11-2 and TRBJ1-4): EAGVAQSPRYKIIEKRQSVAFWCNPISGHATLYWYQQILGQGPKLLIQFQNNGVVDDSQLPKDRFSAERLKGVDSTLKIQPAKLEDSAVYLCASSVHRGSLSFGSGTQLSVL.

The gene calls are TRBV2 and TRBJ1-5; TRBD1 is a possible D gene (6 bases). The CDR3 runs to 14 residues. Trimming left V 8 bases short and J 0 bases short, with 11 bases between. Germline V gene data show CDR1 as SNHLY and CDR2 as FYNNEI. CDR3: CASEGEFSNQPQHF. The CDR3 DNA reads TGTGCCAGCGAGGGGGAATTTAGCAATCAGCCCCAGCATTTT.

V and J are TRBV19 and TRBJ1-2; 8 bases are shared with TRBD1. This CDR3 is built from 15 residues. V was pared by 2 bases and J by 1 base, with 3 bases of the junction left unmatched. Germline CDR1 is LNHDA and CDR2 is SQIVND (reference sequence). Here the CDR3 reads CASSIWTGNNYGYTF. The CDR3 DNA follows: TGTGCCAGTAGTATATGGACAGGGAATAACTATGGCTACACCTTC. Full variable domain (rest looked up from reference TRBV19 and TRBJ1-2): DGGITQSPKYLFRKEGQNVTLSCEQNLNHDAMYWYRQDPGQGLRLIYYSQIVNDFQKGDIAEGYSVSREKKESFPLTVTSAQKNPTAFYLCASSIWTGNNYGYTFGSGTRLTVV.